This T cell receptor beta chain is from a study of siplizumab effects on memory and regulatory T cells (dated by TCRdb to between 2017 and 2020). Turning to the overall study: The study looked at the effect of siplizumab, an anti-CD2 antibody, on alloreactive T-cell subsets in allogeneic mixed lymphocyte reactions made from human PBMCs.

CDR1 LNHNV and CDR2 YYDKDF are derived from the germline V gene (reference sequence). Trimming at the junction amounts to 5 bases on V and 4 bases on J, and the germline ends lie 14 bases apart. The cysteine opens and the phenylalanine closes a CDR3 of 14 amino acids. Only the CDR3 region is kept as DNA, spanning 42 bases read in frame from base 1. A remark on this clone: Its antigen remains unidentified. No much larger clone is present one base from it, and per-base qualities are unavailable.

What the research found in general, with its limitations: Greater diversity appeared to be present in unstimulated naive T cells than in memory T cells, and a substantial contribution to the alloresponse seemed to be made by naive cells. Sequences below about 10^-5 frequency were poorly captured, so only a minor fraction of alloreactive clones could be mapped to unstimulated subsets. Roughly 75-97% of proliferating CD4+ or CD8+ clones could not be assigned a naive or memory phenotype. Siplizumab significantly lowered the cumulative frequency of alloreactive sequences that could be traced to unstimulated CD4+ memory T cells. Whether proliferating Tregs from siplizumab cultures were suppressive was not functionally confirmed. Of the alloreactive CD4+ clones that could be mapped, the Treg-derived share averaged about 63% with siplizumab compared with approximately 30% in control reactions.

Sorted unstimulated T cells and proliferating T cells recovered from mixed lymphocyte reactions were subjected to TCRbeta CDR3 sequencing. Fresh whole blood from fewer than twelve HLA-typed healthy donors was used to isolate PBMCs. The protocol used for the library was the immunoSEQ multiplex PCR assay. Roughly 10^5 TCR templates per sample were assayed on the deep sequencing platform. Genomic DNA extracted from sorted T cells was used for TCRbeta CDR3 sequencing. Per the source publication's procedure: The R programming language was used for the clonal analysis of the TCRbeta CDR3 data. Comparing unstimulated samples against CFSE-low samples taken after the reaction was how alloreactive CD4+ and CD8+ clones were defined. Regulatory or non-regulatory origin was assigned to alloreactive CD4+ clones by matching of sequences to sorted unstimulated Treg and non-Treg repertoires. The table was pulled from immuneACCESS by TCRdb, which kept in-frame rearrangements only. Such tables lose some clones; where checked, under half of the loss comes from unresolved V genes, and the rest has no known cause. V and J calls and clone size are those listed in that table; D and trimming were worked out from the DNA. In this sample the table shows some 100,000 clones, under 95% of which occur a single time. The ten largest clonotypes hold 5.5% to 7.5% of the sample.

Material: CD8+ T cells sorted from blood. The source is a human donor in good health. The chain joins TRBV15 to TRBJ1-1, and TRBD1 may be the D gene, going by 5 matching bases. The CDR3 has the sequence CATSQPGDSTEAFF. The DNA sequence is as follows: TGTGCCACCAGCCAACCGGGGGATAGCACTGAAGCTTTCTTT.